The sequence of this TCR beta chain was determined in a study of neoadjuvant anti-PD-1 for oral cavity cancer. Turning to the study itself: Patients without progression got a fourth dose around day 43.

The J segment lost 4 bases and the V segment lost 5 bases, leaving 8 bases of the junction unmatched. CDR1 and CDR2 (germline): SGHKS, YYEKEE (reference sequence). The CDR3 is 15 residues long. Most PBMC samples had 480 ng input DNA in six replicates. Some clones are missing from TCRdb's copy, which holds only in-frame ones; the method was immunoSEQ multiplex PCR. The table lists approximately 15,000 clones, more than 65% of them singletons, with approximately 2.5% in the top ten. Time point reported: after neoadjuvant nivolumab, at surgical resection. The receptor comes from a person aged 40 to 85 with oral cavity squamous cell carcinoma. The rearrangement links TRBV5-5 to TRBJ2-3, with 9 bases that match TRBD2. Sequenced material: PBMCs, taken after nivolumab (anti-PD-1) treatment. The CDR3 DNA sequence: TGTGCCAGCAGTTCAGGACTAGCGTTTTCAGATACGCAGTATTTT. Translation gives CASSSGLAFSDTQYF.